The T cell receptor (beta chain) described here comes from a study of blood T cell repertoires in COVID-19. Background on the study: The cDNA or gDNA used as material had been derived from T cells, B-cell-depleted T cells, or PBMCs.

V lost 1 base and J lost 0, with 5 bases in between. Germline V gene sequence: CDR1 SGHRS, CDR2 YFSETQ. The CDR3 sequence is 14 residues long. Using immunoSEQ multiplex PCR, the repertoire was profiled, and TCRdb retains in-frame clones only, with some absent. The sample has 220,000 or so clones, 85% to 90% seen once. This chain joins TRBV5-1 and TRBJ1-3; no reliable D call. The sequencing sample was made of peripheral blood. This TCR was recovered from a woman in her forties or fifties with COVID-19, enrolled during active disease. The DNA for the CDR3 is TGCGCCAGCAGCTTGACAGTCTCTGGAAACACCATATATTTT. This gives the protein CASSLTVSGNTIYF.